One and the same sample provided the 11 T cell receptor beta chains below, sequenced in a study of T cell responses to AZD1222 COVID-19 vaccine. Sequencing was performed with immunoSEQ multiplex PCR; in TCRdb, only in-frame clones are kept and a portion is missing. The data show approximately 92,000 clones, about 85% seen once. The specimen comprised peripheral blood, sampled on day 0 of AZD1222 vaccination. The receptors come from an adult in good health.

V and J are TRBV5-4 and TRBJ1-1; unclear D gene. Trimming took off 0 bases at V and 6 bases at J, with 12 bases between the two ends. Germline V gene data show CDR1 as SGHNT and CDR2 as YYREEE (reference sequence). This CDR3 comprises 14 residues. This CDR3 is CASSLGQASAEAFF. CDR3 bases: TGTGCCAGCAGCTTGGGCCAGGCGTCCGCTGAAGCTTTCTTT.

This chain joins TRBV4-1 and TRBJ2-1; D call uncertain. CDR1 MGHRA and CDR2 YSYEKL come from the germline V gene. The CDR3 loop spans 13 amino acids. The ends were cut back, 0 bases at V and 15 bases at J, with 15 bases in the middle. The CDR3 reads CASSQEFREVGFF. CDR3 coding DNA: TGCGCCAGCAGCCAAGAGTTTAGAGAGGTGGGGTTCTTC.

This clone has just one count. As DNA, the CDR3 is TGTGCCAGCAGCTTAGTAGGTTGGCCAGAGAATTCACCCCTCCACTTT. The encoded protein is CASSLVGWPENSPLHF. The chain couples TRBV7-2 to TRBJ1-6, with D unclear. Trimming removed 1 base from V and 7 bases from J, with 14 bases in between. Germline V gives CDR1 SGHTA, CDR2 FQGNSA. The CDR3 has 16 amino acids.

V gene TRBV19 combines with J gene TRBJ1-5; possibly TRBD1 for D (5 bases). Trimming took 0 bases from V and 1 from J, leaving 7 bases between them. This CDR3 region has 15 residues. Germline CDR1 reads LNHDA; CDR2 reads SQIVND (reference sequence). The CDR3 sequence: CASSIEKGSNQPQHF. The CDR3 nucleotides read TGTGCCAGTAGTATAGAGAAGGGGAGCAATCAGCCCCAGCATTTT. Using reference TRBV19 and TRBJ1-5 for the parts outside the CDR3, the full variable domain is DGGITQSPKYLFRKEGQNVTLSCEQNLNHDAMYWYRQDPGQGLRLIYYSQIVNDFQKGDIAEGYSVSREKKESFPLTVTSAQKNPTAFYLCASSIEKGSNQPQHFGDGTRLSIL.

This clone was seen a handful of times. The chain is built from TRBV10-1 and TRBJ1-3; possibly TRBD1 for D (5 bases). V shed 4 bases and J shed 0 bases, with 10 bases lying between them. Germline-derived CDR1 and CDR2 are WNHNN and SYGVQD (reference sequence). The CDR3 totals 15 residues. In nucleotides, the CDR3 is TGCGCCAGCAGTGGTCGCAGGGACTCTGGAAACACCATATATTTT. Its protein is CASSGRRDSGNTIYF.

Only a few counts were recorded for this clone. The V gene is TRBV6-2 or TRBV6-3, the J gene TRBJ1-5, with D possibly TRBD1 on 6 matching bases. This CDR3 has 15 residues. The V end was cut by 5 bases, the J end by 7 bases, with 18 bases between. Looked up from germline, CDR1 is MNHEY and CDR2 is SVGEGT. In DNA form, the CDR3 reads TGTGCCAGCAGTGGTTCAGGGGAGGGGAACCAGCCCCAGCATTTT. Encoded protein: CASSGSGEGNQPQHF.

The V gene is TRBV30, the J gene TRBJ1-5, with D possibly TRBD1 on 5 matching bases. The CDR3 covers 13 residues. Trimming removed 0 bases from V and 5 bases from J, with 8 bases in between. From germline, CDR1 is GTSNPN and CDR2 SVGIG (reference sequence). CDR3 loop: CAWSVMTDQPQHF. The CDR3 nucleotides are TGTGCCTGGAGTGTCATGACAGATCAGCCCCAGCATTTT.

This chain uses TRBV2 with TRBJ1-6, with TRBD1 matching 8 bases. The CDR3 runs 15 residues. CDR1 and CDR2 from the germline V gene are SNHLY and FYNNEI. Trimming at V came to 7 bases and at J to 9 bases, leaving 11 bases not matched to a gene. DNA of the CDR3: TGTGCCAGCAAGAAGACAGGGGCAGGCAGTTCACCCCTCCACTTT. Translation: CASKKTGAGSSPLHF.

This sequence joins TRBV4-1 and TRBJ1-3; the D gene is possibly TRBD1 (5 bases). Trimming took 1 base from V and 5 from J, leaving 9 bases between them. The length of the CDR3 is 14 residues. The V gene's germline CDR1 is MGHRA and CDR2 YSYEKL. The CDR3 sequence is CASSQGGERNTIYF. CDR3 bases: TGCGCCAGCAGCCAAGGGGGGGAAAGAAACACCATATATTTT.

The chain carries TRBV19 and TRBJ2-1; 9 bases match TRBD2. Germline V gene data show CDR1 as LNHDA and CDR2 as SQIVND (reference sequence). The CDR3 has 17 residues. V lost 8 bases, J lost 4 bases, and 15 bases stayed unmatched. Written as DNA, the CDR3 is TGTGCCAGTTCAGGGGTGGGTAGCGGGAGTATTTACAATGAGCAGTTCTTC. Amino acids: CASSGVGSGSIYNEQFF.

CDR3 nucleotides: TGTGCCAGTAGTATGGGGTCACAGGTTTCACCCCTCCACTTT. It translates to CASSMGSQVSPLHF. This chain connects TRBV19 to TRBJ1-6; tentative D call: TRBD1 (5 bases). The CDR3 has 14 amino acids. V was trimmed by 3 bases and J by 9 bases, leaving 12 bases between them. Germline V gene data show CDR1 as LNHDA and CDR2 as SQIVND (reference sequence).